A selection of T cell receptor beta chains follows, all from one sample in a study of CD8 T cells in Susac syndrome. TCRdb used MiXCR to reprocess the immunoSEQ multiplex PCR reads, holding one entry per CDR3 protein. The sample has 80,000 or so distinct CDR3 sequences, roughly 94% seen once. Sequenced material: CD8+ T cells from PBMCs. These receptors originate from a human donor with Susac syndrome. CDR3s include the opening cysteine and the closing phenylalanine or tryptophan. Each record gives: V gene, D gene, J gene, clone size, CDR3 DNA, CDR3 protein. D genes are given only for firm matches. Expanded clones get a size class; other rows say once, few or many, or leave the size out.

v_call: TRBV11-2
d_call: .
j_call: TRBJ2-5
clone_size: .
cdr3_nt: TGTGCCAGCAGCCGGATCAGGGCACTCCAAGAGACCCAGTACTTC
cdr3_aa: CASSRIRALQETQYF

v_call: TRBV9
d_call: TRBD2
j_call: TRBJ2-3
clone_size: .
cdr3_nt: TGTGCCAGCAGCGTAGGAGAACAGCGGGGTGGCACAGATACGCAGTATTTT
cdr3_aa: CASSVGEQRGGTDTQYF

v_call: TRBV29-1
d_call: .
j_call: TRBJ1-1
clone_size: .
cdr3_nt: TGCAGCGTTGATCGGGGAGTGAACACTGAAGCTTTCTTT
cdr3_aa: CSVDRGVNTEAFF

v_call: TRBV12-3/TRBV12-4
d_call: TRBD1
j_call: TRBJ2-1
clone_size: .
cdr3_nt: TGTGCCAGCAGCCCCGGGACAGGGAGAAATGAGCAGTTCTTC
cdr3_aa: CASSPGTGRNEQFF

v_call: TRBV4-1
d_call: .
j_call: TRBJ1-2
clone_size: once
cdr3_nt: TGCGCCAGCAGCCCCCTCGGGCAGGCGGGCTATGGCTACACCTTC
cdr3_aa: CASSPLGQAGYGYTF

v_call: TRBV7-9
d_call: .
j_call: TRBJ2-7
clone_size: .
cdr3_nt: TGTGCCAGCAGCTTAGAAAGGGGTGTCGAGCAGTACTTC
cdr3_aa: CASSLERGVEQYF

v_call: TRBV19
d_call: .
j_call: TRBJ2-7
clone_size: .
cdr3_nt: TGTGCCAGTAGTATACAGGGGGGCTACGAGCAGTACTTC
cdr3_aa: CASSIQGGYEQYF

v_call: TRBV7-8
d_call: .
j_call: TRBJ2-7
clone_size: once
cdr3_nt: TGTGCCAGCAGCTTACGGTCGGGTCGGGACGAGCAGTACTTC
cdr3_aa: CASSLRSGRDEQYF

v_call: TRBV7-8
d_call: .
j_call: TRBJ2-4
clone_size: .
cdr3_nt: TGTGCCAGCAGCGCAAGGGGTTCTCCCTTAGCCAAAAACATTCAGTACTTC
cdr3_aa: CASSARGSPLAKNIQYF

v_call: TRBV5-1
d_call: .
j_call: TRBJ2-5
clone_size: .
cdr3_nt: TGCGCCAGCAGCTTAAGAACGCCCGAAGGATGGGAGACCCAGTACTTC
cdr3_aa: CASSLRTPEGWETQYF

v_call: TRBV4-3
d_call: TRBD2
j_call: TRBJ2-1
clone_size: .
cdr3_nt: TGCGCCAGCAGCCAGTCACTAGCGGGGCCTTACAATGAGCAGTTCTTC
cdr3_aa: CASSQSLAGPYNEQFF

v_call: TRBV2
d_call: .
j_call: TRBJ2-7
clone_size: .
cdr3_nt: TGTGCCAGCAGGCCGTTTGGACCCTACGAGCAGTACTTC
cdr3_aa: CASRPFGPYEQYF

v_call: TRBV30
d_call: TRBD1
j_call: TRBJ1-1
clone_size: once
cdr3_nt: TGTGCCTGGGAGGGACAGGCGGTTGAAGCTTTCTTT
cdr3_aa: CAWEGQAVEAFF

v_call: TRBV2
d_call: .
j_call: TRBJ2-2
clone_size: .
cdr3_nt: TGTGCCAGTCCGGGACTCAACACCGGGGAGCTGTTTTTT
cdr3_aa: CASPGLNTGELFF

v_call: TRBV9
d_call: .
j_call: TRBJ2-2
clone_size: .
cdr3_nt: TGTGCCAGCAGCGTAGGGCCAGGGGTGACCGGGGAGCTGTTTTTT
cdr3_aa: CASSVGPGVTGELFF

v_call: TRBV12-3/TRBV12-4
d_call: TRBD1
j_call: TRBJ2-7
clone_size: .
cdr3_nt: TGTGCCAGCAGTTCCCCCCGGACAGGCCACTACGAGCAGTACTTC
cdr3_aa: CASSSPRTGHYEQYF

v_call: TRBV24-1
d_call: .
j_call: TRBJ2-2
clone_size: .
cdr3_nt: TGTGCCACCACGGGAGCCGACACCGGGGAGCTGTTTTTT
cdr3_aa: CATTGADTGELFF

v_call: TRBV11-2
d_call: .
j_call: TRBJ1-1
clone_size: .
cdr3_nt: TGTGCCAGCAGCTTGCGGGGGGAAGCTTTCTTT
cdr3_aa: CASSLRGEAFF

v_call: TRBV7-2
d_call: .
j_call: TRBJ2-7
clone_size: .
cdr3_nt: TGTGCCAGCAGCCTAGGAGACATCTCCTACGAGCAGTACTTC
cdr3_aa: CASSLGDISYEQYF

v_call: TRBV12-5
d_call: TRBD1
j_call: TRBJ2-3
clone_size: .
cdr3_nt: TGTGCTAGTGGCTCCGGGACAGGGGAGGACAAAGATACGCAGTATTTT
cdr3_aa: CASGSGTGEDKDTQYF

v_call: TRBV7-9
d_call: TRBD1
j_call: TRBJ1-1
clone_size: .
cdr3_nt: TGTGCCAGCAGCTCGGGACAGGGGGTGAACACTGAAGCTTTCTTT
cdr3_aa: CASSSGQGVNTEAFF

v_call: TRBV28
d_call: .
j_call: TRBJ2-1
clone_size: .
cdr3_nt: TGTGCCATTCAGACCGGTTACAATGAGCAGTTCTTC
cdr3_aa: CAIQTGYNEQFF

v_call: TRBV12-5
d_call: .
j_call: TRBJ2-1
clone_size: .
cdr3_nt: TGTGCTAGTGATCTGCCCGGCCCTAACTATGAGCAGTTCTTC
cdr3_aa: CASDLPGPNYEQFF

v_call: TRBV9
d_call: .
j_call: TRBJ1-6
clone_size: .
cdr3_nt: TGTGCCAGCAGCGGGCCCCTCCACTTT
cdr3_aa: CASSGPLHF

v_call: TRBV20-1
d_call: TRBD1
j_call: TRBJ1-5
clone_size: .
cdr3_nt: TGCAGTGCTACCGGACAGGGTGGAAATCAGCCCCAGCATTTT
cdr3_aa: CSATGQGGNQPQHF

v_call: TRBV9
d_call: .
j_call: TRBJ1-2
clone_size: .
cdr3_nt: TGTGCCAGTGGGCAAGGCTACACCTTC
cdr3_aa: CASGQGYTF

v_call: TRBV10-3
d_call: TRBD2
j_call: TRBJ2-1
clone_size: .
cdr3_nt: TGTGCCGTCGGTCCGGCGGGGGGGCTCAATGAGCAGTTCTTC
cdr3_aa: CAVGPAGGLNEQFF

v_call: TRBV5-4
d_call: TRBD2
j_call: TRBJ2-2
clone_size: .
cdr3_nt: TGTGCCAGCAGCTTGGCGGGGGGAATGGAAACCGGGGAGCTGTTTTTT
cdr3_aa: CASSLAGGMETGELFF

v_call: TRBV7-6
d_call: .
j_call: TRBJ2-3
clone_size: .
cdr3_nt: TGTGCCAGCAGCAAGGACGGCGGCACAGATACGCAGTATTTT
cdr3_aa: CASSKDGGTDTQYF

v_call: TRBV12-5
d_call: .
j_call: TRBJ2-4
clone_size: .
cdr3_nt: TGTGCTAGTGGTTTGGTAGAAGGCAGGGAAGCCAAAAACATTCAGTACTTC
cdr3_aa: CASGLVEGREAKNIQYF

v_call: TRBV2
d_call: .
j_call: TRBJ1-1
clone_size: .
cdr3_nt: TGTGCCAGCAAGGGCGGTAACACTGAAGCTTTCTTT
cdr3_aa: CASKGGNTEAFF

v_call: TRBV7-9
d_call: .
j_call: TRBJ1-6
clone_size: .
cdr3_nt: TGTGCCAGCGAGGGCTATAATTCACCCCTCCACTTT
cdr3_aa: CASEGYNSPLHF

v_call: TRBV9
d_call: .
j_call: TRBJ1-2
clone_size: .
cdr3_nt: TGTGCCAGCAGGAGAAAGGAGGGCTACACCTTC
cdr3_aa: CASRRKEGYTF

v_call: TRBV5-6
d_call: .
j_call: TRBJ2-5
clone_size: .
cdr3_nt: TGTGCCAGCAGCTTCAAGGGTCGGGAGACCCAGTACTTC
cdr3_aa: CASSFKGRETQYF

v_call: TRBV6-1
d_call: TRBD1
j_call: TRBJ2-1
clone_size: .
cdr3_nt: TGTGCCAGCAGTGAGTGGACAGGGGGGAGCAATGAGCAGTTCTTC
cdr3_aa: CASSEWTGGSNEQFF

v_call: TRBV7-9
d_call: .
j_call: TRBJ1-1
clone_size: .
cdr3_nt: TGTGCCAGCAGCTTAGCAGGGTCGAACACTGAAGCTTTCTTT
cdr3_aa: CASSLAGSNTEAFF

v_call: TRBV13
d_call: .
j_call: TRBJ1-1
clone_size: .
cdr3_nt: TGTGCCAGTCGGGTCGGAGGGAGGACCACTGAAGCTTTCTTT
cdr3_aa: CASRVGGRTTEAFF

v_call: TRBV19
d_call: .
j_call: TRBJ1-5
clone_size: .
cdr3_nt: TGTGCCAGCACCAGGAGGAGAGAGAGCAATCAGCCCCAGCATTTT
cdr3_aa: CASTRRRESNQPQHF

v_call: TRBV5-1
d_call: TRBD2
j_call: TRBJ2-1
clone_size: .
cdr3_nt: TGCGCCAGCAGCTTGACGACTAGCGGGGGGGACAATGAGCAGTTCTTC
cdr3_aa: CASSLTTSGGDNEQFF

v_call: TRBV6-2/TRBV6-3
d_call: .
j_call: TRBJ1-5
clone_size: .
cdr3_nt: TGTGCCAGCAGTTACGGGGTGATCCCCCAGCATTTT
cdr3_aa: CASSYGVIPQHF

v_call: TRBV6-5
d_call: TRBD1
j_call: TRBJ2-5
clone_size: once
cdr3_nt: TGTGCCAGCAGGCGCCCCGGGACAGGAGAGACCCAGTACTTC
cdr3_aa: CASRRPGTGETQYF

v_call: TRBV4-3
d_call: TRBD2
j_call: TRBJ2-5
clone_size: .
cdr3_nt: TGCGCCAGCAGCCACCTACTAGCGGAGCAAGAGACCCAGTACTTC
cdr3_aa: CASSHLLAEQETQYF

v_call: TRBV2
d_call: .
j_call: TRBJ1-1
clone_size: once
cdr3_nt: TGTGCCAGCAGGGGACGGGTGAAGGAGGAAGCTTTCTTT
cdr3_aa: CASRGRVKEEAFF

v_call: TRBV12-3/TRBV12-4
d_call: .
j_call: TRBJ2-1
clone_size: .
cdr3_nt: TGTGCCAGCAGTCCGTTGGGGACGAGTGAGCAGTTCTTC
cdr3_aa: CASSPLGTSEQFF

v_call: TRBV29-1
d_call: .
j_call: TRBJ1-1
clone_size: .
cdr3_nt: TGCAGCTGGGGCGGCGAAGACACTGAAGCTTTCTTT
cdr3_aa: CSWGGEDTEAFF

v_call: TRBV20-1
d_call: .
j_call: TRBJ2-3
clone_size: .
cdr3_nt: TGCAGTGCTAGAGAGTTCGGGAGCGTTCCTAGCACAGATACGCAGTATTTT
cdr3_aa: CSAREFGSVPSTDTQYF

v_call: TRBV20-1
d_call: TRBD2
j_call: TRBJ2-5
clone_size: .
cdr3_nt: TGCAGTGCTGGATCCGGGACTAGCGGGTTAGAGACCCAGTACTTC
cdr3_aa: CSAGSGTSGLETQYF

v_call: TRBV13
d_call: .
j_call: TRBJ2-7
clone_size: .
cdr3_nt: TGTGCCAGCAGTACTAGTAGGTCCCACGAGCAGTACTTC
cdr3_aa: CASSTSRSHEQYF

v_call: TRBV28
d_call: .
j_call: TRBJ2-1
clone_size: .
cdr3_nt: TGTGCCAGCAGCCCCAGGGGGGGGGCTGAGCAGTTCTTC
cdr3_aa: CASSPRGGAEQFF

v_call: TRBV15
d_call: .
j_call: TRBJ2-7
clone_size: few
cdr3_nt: TGTGCCACCAGCACGGACGGCTACGAGCAGTACTTC
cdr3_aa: CATSTDGYEQYF

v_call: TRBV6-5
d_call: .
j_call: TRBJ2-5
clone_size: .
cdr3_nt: TGTGCCAGCATTTCCAGAGACTACCAAGAGACCCAGTACTTC
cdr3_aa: CASISRDYQETQYF

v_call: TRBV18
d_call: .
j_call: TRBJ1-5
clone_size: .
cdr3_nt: TGTGCCAGCTCACCCGGACGGAATAGCAATCAGCCCCAGCATTTT
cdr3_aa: CASSPGRNSNQPQHF

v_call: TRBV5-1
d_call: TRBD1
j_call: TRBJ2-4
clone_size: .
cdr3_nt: TGCGCCAGCAAGGAAACAGGGGGCAAAAACATTCAGTACTTC
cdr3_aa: CASKETGGKNIQYF

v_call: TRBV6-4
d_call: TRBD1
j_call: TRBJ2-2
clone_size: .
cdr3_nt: TGTGCCAGCCGCGGGACAGGGGAAGCCGGGGAGCTGTTTTTT
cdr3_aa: CASRGTGEAGELFF

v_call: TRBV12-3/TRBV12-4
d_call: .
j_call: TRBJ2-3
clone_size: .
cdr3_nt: TGTGCCAGCAGCCCAGGGATAGATACGCAGTATTTT
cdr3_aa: CASSPGIDTQYF

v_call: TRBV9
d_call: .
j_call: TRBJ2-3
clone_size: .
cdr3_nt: TGTGCCAGCAGCGTAGCAGGAGGGATGGGCACAGATACGCAGTATTTT
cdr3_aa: CASSVAGGMGTDTQYF

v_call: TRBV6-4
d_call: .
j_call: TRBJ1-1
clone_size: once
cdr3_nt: TGTGCCAGCAGTGAGTTACAGGGCACTGAAGCTTTCTTT
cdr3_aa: CASSELQGTEAFF

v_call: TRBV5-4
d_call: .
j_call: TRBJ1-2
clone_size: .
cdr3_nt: TGTGCCAGCAGCTTGGATAAAGAGACGGAGGACGGCTACACCTTC
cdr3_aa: CASSLDKETEDGYTF